This is a list of T cell receptor beta chains from one sample in a study of control samples from healthy donors and cancer patients. Sequencing used immunoSEQ multiplex PCR; TCRdb keeps in-frame clones, though not all of them. The sample includes tens of thousands of clones, about 85% of them seen just once. The sample taken for sequencing was blood. The receptors stem from a woman aged 65 to 85 in good health. Each CDR3 is given with its conserved first and last residue. The D gene is left open where the match is weak. The size of a clone is reported for some rows only, either as once, few or many, or as a class for expanded clones.

V gene: TRBV25-1; J gene: TRBJ2-7; clone size: NA; D gene: TRBD2; CDR3 protein: CASSDEGSGIYEQYF; CDR3 DNA: TGTGCCAGCAGTGACGAGGGTAGCGGGATCTACGAGCAGTACTTC
V gene: TRBV19; J gene: TRBJ1-5; clone size: NA; D gene: NA; CDR3 protein: CASSGQDRNLGEPQHF; CDR3 DNA: TGTGCCAGTTCGGGGCAGGACCGCAATCTGGGGGAGCCCCAGCATTTT
V gene: TRBV29-1; J gene: TRBJ1-2; clone size: NA; D gene: NA; CDR3 protein: CSAQGARGYTF; CDR3 DNA: TGCAGCGCACAGGGAGCTCGTGGCTACACCTTC
V gene: TRBV7-2; J gene: TRBJ2-7; clone size: NA; D gene: NA; CDR3 protein: CASSLAPGTYEQYF; CDR3 DNA: TGTGCCAGCAGCTTAGCGCCCGGAACCTACGAGCAGTACTTC
V gene: TRBV30; J gene: TRBJ1-1; clone size: NA; D gene: NA; CDR3 protein: CAWSVHRNTEAFF; CDR3 DNA: TGTGCCTGGAGTGTACACAGGAACACTGAAGCTTTCTTT
V gene: TRBV5-8; J gene: TRBJ2-4; clone size: NA; D gene: TRBD2; CDR3 protein: CASSFGTSGERQYF; CDR3 DNA: TGTGCCAGCAGCTTCGGGACTAGTGGGGAGCGCCAGTACTTC
V gene: TRBV29-1; J gene: TRBJ1-2; clone size: NA; D gene: NA; CDR3 protein: CSVEGDGGYTF; CDR3 DNA: TGCAGCGTTGAAGGTGATGGCGGCTACACCTTC
V gene: TRBV6-5; J gene: TRBJ1-3; clone size: NA; D gene: TRBD1; CDR3 protein: CASSLQGASGNTIYF; CDR3 DNA: TGTGCCAGCAGTCTCCAGGGGGCATCTGGAAACACCATATATTTT
V gene: TRBV7-8; J gene: TRBJ2-7; clone size: NA; D gene: NA; CDR3 protein: CASSLEREQYF; CDR3 DNA: TGTGCCAGCAGCTTAGAAAGAGAGCAGTACTTC
V gene: TRBV13; J gene: TRBJ2-1; clone size: few; D gene: NA; CDR3 protein: CASSPPGASEQFF; CDR3 DNA: TGTGCCAGCAGCCCCCCCGGGGCGAGTGAGCAGTTCTTC
V gene: TRBV18; J gene: TRBJ1-1; clone size: NA; D gene: NA; CDR3 protein: CASSPQVQGTMNTEAFF; CDR3 DNA: TGTGCCAGCTCACCACAGGTGCAGGGGACTATGAACACTGAAGCTTTCTTT
V gene: TRBV7-9; J gene: TRBJ2-3; clone size: NA; D gene: NA; CDR3 protein: CASSDSELAGDTQYF; CDR3 DNA: TGTGCCAGCAGCGACTCGGAACTAGCAGGAGATACGCAGTATTTT
V gene: TRBV3-1/TRBV3-2; J gene: TRBJ2-7; clone size: once; D gene: TRBD1; CDR3 protein: CASSRTPGTDPYEQYF; CDR3 DNA: TGTGCCAGCAGCCGGACCCCCGGGACAGACCCTTACGAGCAGTACTTC
V gene: TRBV16; J gene: TRBJ2-1; clone size: NA; D gene: NA; CDR3 protein: CASSPGTRYNEQFF; CDR3 DNA: TGTGCCAGCAGCCCAGGCACTCGATACAATGAGCAGTTCTTC
V gene: TRBV12-3/TRBV12-4; J gene: TRBJ2-1; clone size: NA; D gene: NA; CDR3 protein: CASSFPHNEQFF; CDR3 DNA: TGTGCCAGCAGTTTTCCCCACAATGAGCAGTTCTTC
V gene: TRBV4-3; J gene: TRBJ2-3; clone size: NA; D gene: NA; CDR3 protein: CASSQENRPTDTQYF; CDR3 DNA: TGCGCCAGCAGCCAAGAGAACCGACCCACAGATACGCAGTATTTT
V gene: TRBV2; J gene: TRBJ2-1; clone size: once; D gene: TRBD2; CDR3 protein: CASSDQGLAVNGDEQFF; CDR3 DNA: TGTGCCAGCAGTGACCAGGGACTAGCGGTAAACGGGGATGAGCAGTTCTTC
V gene: TRBV6-4; J gene: TRBJ2-3; clone size: NA; D gene: TRBD2; CDR3 protein: CASSDERGADTQYF; CDR3 DNA: TGTGCCAGCAGTGACGAGCGGGGGGCGGATACGCAGTATTTT
V gene: TRBV2; J gene: TRBJ1-5; clone size: NA; D gene: NA; CDR3 protein: CASTVDVNQPQHF; CDR3 DNA: TGTGCCAGCACCGTCGACGTCAATCAGCCCCAGCATTTT
V gene: TRBV5-1; J gene: TRBJ2-3; clone size: NA; D gene: NA; CDR3 protein: CASSIGSGWVDTQYF; CDR3 DNA: TGCGCCAGCAGCATCGGTTCAGGGTGGGTGGATACGCAGTATTTT
V gene: TRBV19; J gene: TRBJ1-5; clone size: NA; D gene: NA; CDR3 protein: CASSVYEQAQHF; CDR3 DNA: TGTGCCAGTAGTGTATATGAACAAGCCCAGCATTTT
V gene: TRBV3-1/TRBV3-2; J gene: TRBJ1-1; clone size: NA; D gene: NA; CDR3 protein: CASSQNRDTEAFF; CDR3 DNA: TGTGCCAGCAGCCAAAACCGGGACACTGAAGCTTTCTTT
V gene: TRBV2; J gene: TRBJ2-7; clone size: NA; D gene: TRBD1; CDR3 protein: CASSEVQGAREQYF; CDR3 DNA: TGTGCCAGCAGTGAAGTACAGGGGGCGCGGGAGCAGTACTTC